This T cell receptor beta chain was captured in a study of early T cells in non-severe SARS-CoV-2 infection. Study overall: The authors sequenced bulk RNA from unsorted whole blood, leaving chains unpaired.

V lost 7 bases and J lost 0; bases outside the gene matches: 8. From germline, CDR1 is SGHTA and CDR2 FQGNSA. The CDR3 runs to 16 residues. Individual cDNA molecules were tagged with unique molecular identifiers, the study reported. TCRdb itself ran the 5' RACE reads through MiXCR, one entry per CDR3 protein. The sample lists 64,000 or so distinct CDR3 sequences, roughly 12% seen once, with over 1.1% in the top ten. Notes on this clonotype: Its specificity is unknown.

Findings and caveats of the study: Anti-spike CD8 responses were favored by VDJdb matching, which missed private and CD4 specificities.

The chain recombines TRBV7-2 with TRBJ2-2; 7 positions match TRBD1. The clonotype was recovered from an adult who was a healthcare worker with PCR-confirmed SARS-CoV-2 infection or an uninfected control (not recorded which). Here the sequenced sample was whole blood, taken at baseline. CDR3 in amino acids: CASTPQGGTNTGELFF. In DNA form, the CDR3 reads TGTGCCAGCACTCCACAAGGGGGCACGAACACCGGGGAGCTGTTTTTT.